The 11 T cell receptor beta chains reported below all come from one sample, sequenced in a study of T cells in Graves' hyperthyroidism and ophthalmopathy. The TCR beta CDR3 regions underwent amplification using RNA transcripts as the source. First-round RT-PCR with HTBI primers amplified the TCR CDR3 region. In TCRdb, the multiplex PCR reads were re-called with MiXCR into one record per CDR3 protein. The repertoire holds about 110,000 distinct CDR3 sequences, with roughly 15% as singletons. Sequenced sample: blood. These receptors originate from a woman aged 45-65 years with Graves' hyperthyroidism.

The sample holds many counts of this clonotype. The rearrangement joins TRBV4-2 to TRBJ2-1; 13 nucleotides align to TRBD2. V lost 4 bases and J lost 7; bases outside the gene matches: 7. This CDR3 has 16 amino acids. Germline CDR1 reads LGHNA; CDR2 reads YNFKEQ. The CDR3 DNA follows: TGTGCCAGCAGCCGACGGACTAGCGGGGGCTGGAATGAGCAGTTCTTC. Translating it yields CASSRRTSGGWNEQFF.

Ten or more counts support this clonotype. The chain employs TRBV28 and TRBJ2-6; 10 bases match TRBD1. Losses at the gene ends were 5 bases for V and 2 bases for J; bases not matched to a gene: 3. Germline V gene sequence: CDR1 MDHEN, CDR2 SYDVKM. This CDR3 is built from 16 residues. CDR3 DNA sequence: TGTGCCAGCAGTGGGGGGACAGGGGCTGGGGCCAACGTCCTGACTTTC. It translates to CASSGGTGAGANVLTF.

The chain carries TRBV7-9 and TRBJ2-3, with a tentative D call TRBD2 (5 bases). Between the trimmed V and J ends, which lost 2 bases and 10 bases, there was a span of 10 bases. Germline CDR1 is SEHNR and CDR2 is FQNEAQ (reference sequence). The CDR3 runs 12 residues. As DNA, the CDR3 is TGTGCCAGCAGCTTACAGCCCGGGGCGCAGTATTTT. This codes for CASSLQPGAQYF.

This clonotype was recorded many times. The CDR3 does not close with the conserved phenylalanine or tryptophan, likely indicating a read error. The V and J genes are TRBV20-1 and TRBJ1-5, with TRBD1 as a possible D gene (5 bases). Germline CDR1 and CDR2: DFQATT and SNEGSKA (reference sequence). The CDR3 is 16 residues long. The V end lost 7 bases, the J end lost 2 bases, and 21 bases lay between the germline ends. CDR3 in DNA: TGCAGTGTTACAGGAGCGCTCCTGGGGGGCAATCAGCCCCAGCATCTT. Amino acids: CSVTGALLGGNQPQHL.

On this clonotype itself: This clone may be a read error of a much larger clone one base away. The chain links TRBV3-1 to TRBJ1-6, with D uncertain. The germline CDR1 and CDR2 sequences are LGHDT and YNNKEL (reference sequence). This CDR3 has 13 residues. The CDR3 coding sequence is TGTGCCAGCAGATCCGGACCCAATTCACCCCCCCACTTT. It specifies CASRSGPNSPPHF.

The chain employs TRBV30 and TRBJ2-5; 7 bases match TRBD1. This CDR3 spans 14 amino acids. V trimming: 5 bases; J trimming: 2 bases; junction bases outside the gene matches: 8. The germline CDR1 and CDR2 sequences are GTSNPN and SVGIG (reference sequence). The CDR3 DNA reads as TGTGCCTGGGATGCTGGGACAGTGCAAGAGACCCAGTACTTC. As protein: CAWDAGTVQETQYF.

DNA for the CDR3: TGTGCCAGCACCACATTCCGGGACAGGGATAAGGCCAAAAACATTCAGTACTTC. Its translation is CASTTFRDRDKAKNIQYF. The rearrangement links TRBV11-2 to TRBJ2-4; 9 nucleotides align to TRBD1. Germline CDR1 and CDR2: SGHAT and FQNNGV. Trimming took 7 bases from V and 1 from J; bases not matched to a gene: 14. This CDR3 has 18 residues.

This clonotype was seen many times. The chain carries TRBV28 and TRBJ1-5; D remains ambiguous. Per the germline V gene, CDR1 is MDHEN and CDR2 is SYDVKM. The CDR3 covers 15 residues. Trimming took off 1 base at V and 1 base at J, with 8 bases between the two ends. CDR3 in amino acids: CASSLSGNSNQPQHF. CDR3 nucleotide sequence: TGTGCCAGCAGTTTATCGGGGAACAGCAATCAGCCCCAGCATTTT.

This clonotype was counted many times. The CDR3 nucleotides read TGTGCCAGCAGTGCTTTGAGCGGGCACAATGAGCAGTTCTTC. Translating gives CASSALSGHNEQFF. This chain joins TRBV6-1 and TRBJ2-1, with D possibly matching TRBD2 (6 bases). The germline CDR1 and CDR2 sequences are MNHNS and SASEGT. V was shortened by 4 bases and J by 5 bases, with 12 bases between the two germline ends. The CDR3 length is 14 residues.

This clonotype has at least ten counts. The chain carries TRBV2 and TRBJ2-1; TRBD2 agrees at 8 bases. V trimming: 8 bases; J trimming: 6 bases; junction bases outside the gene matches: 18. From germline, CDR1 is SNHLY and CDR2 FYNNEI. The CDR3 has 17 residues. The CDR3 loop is CASLTYSIAGISNEQFF. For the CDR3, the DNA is TGTGCCAGCCTAACATACTCCATAGCGGGGATATCCAATGAGCAGTTCTTC.

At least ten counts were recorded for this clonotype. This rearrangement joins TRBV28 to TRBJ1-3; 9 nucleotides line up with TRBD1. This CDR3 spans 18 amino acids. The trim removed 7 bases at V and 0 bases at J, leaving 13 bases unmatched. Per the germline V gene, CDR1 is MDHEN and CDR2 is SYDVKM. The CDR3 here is CASTGQGTAFYSGNTIYF. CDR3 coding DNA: TGTGCCAGCACCGGACAGGGGACAGCCTTTTACTCTGGAAACACCATATATTTT.